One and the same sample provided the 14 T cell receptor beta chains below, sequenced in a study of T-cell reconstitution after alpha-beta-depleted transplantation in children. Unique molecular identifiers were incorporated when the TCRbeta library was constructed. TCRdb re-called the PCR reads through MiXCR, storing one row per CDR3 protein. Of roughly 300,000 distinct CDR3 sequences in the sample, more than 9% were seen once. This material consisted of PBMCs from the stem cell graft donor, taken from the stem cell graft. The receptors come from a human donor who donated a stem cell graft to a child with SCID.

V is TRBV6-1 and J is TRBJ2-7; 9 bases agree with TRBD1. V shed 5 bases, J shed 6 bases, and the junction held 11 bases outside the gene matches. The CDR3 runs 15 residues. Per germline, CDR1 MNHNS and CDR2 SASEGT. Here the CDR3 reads CASSLDRGGTGEQYF. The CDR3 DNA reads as TGTGCCAGCAGTCTTGACAGGGGGGGGACCGGCGAGCAGTACTTC.

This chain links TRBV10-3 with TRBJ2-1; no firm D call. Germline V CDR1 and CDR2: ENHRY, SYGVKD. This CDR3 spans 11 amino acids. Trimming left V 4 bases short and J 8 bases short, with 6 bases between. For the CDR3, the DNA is TGTGCCATCAGTGTTTCATATGAGCAGTTCTTC. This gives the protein CAISVSYEQFF.

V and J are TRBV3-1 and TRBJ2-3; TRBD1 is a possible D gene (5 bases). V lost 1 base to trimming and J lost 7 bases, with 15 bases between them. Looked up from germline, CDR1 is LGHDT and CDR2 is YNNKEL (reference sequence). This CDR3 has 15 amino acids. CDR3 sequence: CASSQVGPWTHTQYF. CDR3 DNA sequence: TGTGCCAGCAGCCAAGTGGGGCCATGGACACATACGCAGTATTTT.

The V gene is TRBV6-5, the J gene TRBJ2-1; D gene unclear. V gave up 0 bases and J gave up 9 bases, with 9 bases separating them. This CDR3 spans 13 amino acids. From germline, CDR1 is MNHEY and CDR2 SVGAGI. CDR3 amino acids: CASSYSVPGEQFF. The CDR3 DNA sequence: TGTGCCAGCAGTTACTCTGTTCCCGGTGAGCAGTTCTTC.

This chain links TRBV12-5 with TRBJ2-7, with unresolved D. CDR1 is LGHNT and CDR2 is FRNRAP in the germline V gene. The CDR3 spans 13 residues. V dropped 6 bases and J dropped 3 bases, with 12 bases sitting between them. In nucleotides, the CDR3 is TGTGCTAGTGGCACTGACGGAGACTACGAGCAGTACTTC. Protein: CASGTDGDYEQYF.

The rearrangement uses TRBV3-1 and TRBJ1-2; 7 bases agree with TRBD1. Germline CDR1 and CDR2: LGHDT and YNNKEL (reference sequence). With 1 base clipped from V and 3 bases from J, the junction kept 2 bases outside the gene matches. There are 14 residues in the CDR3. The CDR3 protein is CASSQAGGDYGYTF. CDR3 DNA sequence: TGTGCCAGCAGCCAAGCAGGGGGAGACTATGGCTACACCTTC.

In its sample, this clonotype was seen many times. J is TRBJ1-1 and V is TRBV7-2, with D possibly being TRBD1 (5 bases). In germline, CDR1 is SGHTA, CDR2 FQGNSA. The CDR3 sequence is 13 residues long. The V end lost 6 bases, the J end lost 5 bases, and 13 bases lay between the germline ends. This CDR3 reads CASRAKGRTEAFF. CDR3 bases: TGTGCCAGCAGGGCCAAGGGGCGGACTGAAGCTTTCTTT. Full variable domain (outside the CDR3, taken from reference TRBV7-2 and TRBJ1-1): GAGVSQSPSNKVTEKGKDVELRCDPISGHTALYWYRQSLGQGLEFLIYFQGNSAPDKSGLPSDRFSAERTGGSVSTLTIQRTQQEDSAVYLCASRAKGRTEAFFGQGTRLTVV.

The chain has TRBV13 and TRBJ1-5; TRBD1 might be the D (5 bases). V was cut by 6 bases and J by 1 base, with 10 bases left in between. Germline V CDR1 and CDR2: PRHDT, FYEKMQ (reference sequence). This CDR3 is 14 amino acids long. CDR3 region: CASSHWDSNQPQHF. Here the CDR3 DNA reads TGTGCCAGCAGTCACTGGGACAGCAATCAGCCCCAGCATTTT.

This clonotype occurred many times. CDR3 bases: TGTGCCAGCAGCGTCCAGGGGAGTGGGGCCAAAAACATTCAGTACTTC. Translating it yields CASSVQGSGAKNIQYF. This chain uses TRBV2 with TRBJ2-4; TRBD1 is a possible D gene (6 bases). This CDR3 contains 16 residues. V gave up 6 bases and J gave up 1 base, with 16 bases separating them. The germline V gene has CDR1 SNHLY and CDR2 FYNNEI.

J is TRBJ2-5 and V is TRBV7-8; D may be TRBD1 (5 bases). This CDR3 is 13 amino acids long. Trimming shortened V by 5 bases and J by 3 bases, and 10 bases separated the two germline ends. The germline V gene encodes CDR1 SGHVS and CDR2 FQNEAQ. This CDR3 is CASSRPGKETQYF. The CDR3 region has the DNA TGTGCCAGCAGCAGGCCAGGGAAAGAGACCCAGTACTTC. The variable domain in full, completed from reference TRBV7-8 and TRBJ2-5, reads GAGVSQSPRYKVAKRGQDVALRCDPISGHVSLFWYQQALGQGPEFLTYFQNEAQLDKSGLPSDRFFAERPEGSVSTLKIQRTQQEDSAVYLCASSRPGKETQYFGPGTRLLVL.

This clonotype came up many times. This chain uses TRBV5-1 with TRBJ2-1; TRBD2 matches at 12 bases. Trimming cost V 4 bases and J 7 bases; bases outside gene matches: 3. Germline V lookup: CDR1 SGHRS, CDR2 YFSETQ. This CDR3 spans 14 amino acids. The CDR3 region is CASSPTSGGNEQFF. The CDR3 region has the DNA TGCGCCAGCAGCCCGACTAGCGGGGGAAATGAGCAGTTCTTC.

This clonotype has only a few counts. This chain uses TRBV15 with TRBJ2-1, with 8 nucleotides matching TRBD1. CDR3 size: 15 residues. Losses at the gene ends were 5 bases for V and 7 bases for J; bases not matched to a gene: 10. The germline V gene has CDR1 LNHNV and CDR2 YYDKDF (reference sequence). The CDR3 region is CATSPGQEPWNEQFF. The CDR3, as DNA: TGTGCCACCAGCCCGGGACAGGAGCCCTGGAATGAGCAGTTCTTC.

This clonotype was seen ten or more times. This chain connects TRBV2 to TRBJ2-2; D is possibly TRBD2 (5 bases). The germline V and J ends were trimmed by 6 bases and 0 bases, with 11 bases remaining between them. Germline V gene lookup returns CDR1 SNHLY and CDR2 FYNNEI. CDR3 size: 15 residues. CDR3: CASSHSGANTGELFF. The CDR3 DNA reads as TGTGCCAGCAGCCACAGCGGCGCGAACACCGGGGAGCTGTTTTTT. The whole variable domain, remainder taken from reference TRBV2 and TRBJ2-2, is EPEVTQTPSHQVTQMGQEVILRCVPISNHLYFYWYRQILGQKVEFLVSFYNNEISEKSEIFDDQFSVERPDGSNFTLKIRSTKLEDSAMYFCASSHSGANTGELFFGEGSRLTVL.

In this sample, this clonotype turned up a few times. The CDR3, as DNA: TGTGCCAGCGCCCACAGGCGGGAAGCTTTCTTT. It yields the protein CASAHRREAFF. The rearrangement links TRBV12-3 or TRBV12-4 to TRBJ1-1; tentative D call: TRBD1 (5 bases). The length of the CDR3 is 11 residues. V lost 8 bases and J lost 8, with 12 bases in between.